The sequence of this T cell receptor (beta chain) was determined in a study of T cell responses to AZD1222 COVID-19 vaccine. Germline V gene data show CDR1 as KGHSH and CDR2 as LQKENI. CDR3 length: 13 residues. V lost 1 base and J lost 7, with 8 bases in between. The method was immunoSEQ multiplex PCR; TCRdb's version includes in-frame clones alone and lacks a portion of them. There are 150,000 to 200,000 clones in the sample; under 95% occur only once, and less than 1.3% lies in the top ten. The specimen comprised peripheral blood, sampled 28 days after the second AZD1222 dose. The V gene is TRBV18, the J gene TRBJ2-1; D is possibly TRBD2 (6 bases). This receptor was taken from an adult who received the AZD1222 COVID-19 vaccine. DNA of the CDR3: TGTGCCAGCTCACCACGGAGGGAAAATGAGCAGTTCTTC. It translates to CASSPRRENEQFF.